One and the same sample provided the 24 T cell receptor beta chains below, sequenced in a study of beta chain features in type 1 diabetes. Findings and limits, study-wide: Shortening that was moderate but significant affected the TCRB CDR3s of Type 1 diabetes patients in all four CD4+ subsets.

Which antigens these TCRs recognize remains unknown. As every portion of the isolated RNA was reverse transcribed, the sequencing read expressed TCRB transcripts. Libraries were prepared by immunoSEQ multiplex PCR; TCRdb keeps only in-frame clonotypes and omits some of them. This sample has about 260,000 clones, with about 20% found just once. The sample consisted of naive CD4+ T cells from blood. The receptors derive from a woman aged 40 to 55 with type 1 diabetes.

Only a few counts were recorded for this clone. The rearrangement links TRBV28 to TRBJ2-1; D is perhaps TRBD1 (7 bases). This CDR3 has 16 residues. Between the trimmed V and J ends, which lost 5 bases and 7 bases, there was a span of 21 bases. In germline, CDR1 is MDHEN, CDR2 SYDVKM. The CDR3 DNA sequence: TGTGCCAGCAGTCCGCTGGGGGGCCCAGGGGGAAATGAGCAGTTCTTC. Translated, it gives CASSPLGGPGGNEQFF.

The rearrangement uses TRBV27 and TRBJ2-3; 9 bases line up with TRBD2. With V trimmed by 6 bases and J by 3 bases, 7 bases remained unmatched. The CDR3 is made up of 15 amino acids. CDR1 and CDR2 from the germline V gene are MNHEY and SMNVEV (reference sequence). The CDR3 DNA follows: TGTGCCAGCAGCCTTTTAGCGGGAGTGACAGATACGCAGTATTTT. This gives the protein CASSLLAGVTDTQYF.

The J gene is TRBJ2-1, the V gene TRBV25-1; D perhaps matches TRBD1 (5 bases). Between the trimmed V and J ends, which lost 3 bases and 0 bases, there was a span of 12 bases. The CDR3 is 16 amino acids. The germline V gene encodes CDR1 MGHDK and CDR2 SYGVNS. The CDR3 spells CASSDPQGGSYNEQFF. Written as DNA, the CDR3 is TGTGCCAGCAGTGATCCCCAGGGCGGCTCCTACAATGAGCAGTTCTTC.

This clone was seen a handful of times. In the same sample, other DNA sequences code for this CDR3. This sequence joins TRBV9 and TRBJ1-6; possibly TRBD1 for D (5 bases). V gave up 0 bases and J gave up 6 bases, with 10 bases separating them. The CDR3 contains 15 residues. CDR1 SGDLS and CDR2 YYNGEE come from the germline V gene. The CDR3 DNA is TGTGCCAGCAGCGTAGGCACCGGGGGTAATTCACCCCTCCACTTT. The encoded protein is CASSVGTGGNSPLHF.

J is TRBJ2-7 and V is TRBV7-2; 9 bases align to TRBD2. Germline CDR1 reads SGHTA; CDR2 reads FQGNSA. The CDR3 spans 13 residues. J lost 7 bases, V lost 5 bases, and 6 bases had no gene match. CDR3 nucleotides: TGTGCCAGCAGCCGTAGCGGGAGTAGTGAGCAGTACTTC. Translated: CASSRSGSSEQYF.

V usage is TRBV30 and J usage is TRBJ2-1; 7 nucleotides line up with TRBD2. CDR3 length equals 16 residues. The ends lost 5 bases at V and 10 bases at J; junction bases unmatched: 20. CDR1 is GTSNPN, CDR2 SVGIG, per germline (reference sequence). CDR3 nucleotides: TGTGCCTGGGGGGGGGAAGGAGGGTCTCGACTTATGGAGCAGTTCTTC. It is translated as CAWGGEGGSRLMEQFF.

The chain links TRBV4-3 to TRBJ1-1, with D tentatively TRBD1 (5 bases). V was pared by 4 bases and J by 4 bases, with 13 bases between. The CDR3 contains 14 residues. The V gene's germline CDR1 is LGHNA and CDR2 YSLEER. CDR3 nucleotide sequence: TGCGCCAGCAGCCCTGGGGGGGGAGGCACTGAAGCTTTCTTT. Translating it yields CASSPGGGGTEAFF.

This clone was counted between two and nine times. This chain links TRBV25-1 with TRBJ2-3; D is uncertain. Trimming took 8 bases from V and 2 from J, leaving 11 bases between them. The CDR3 sequence is 13 residues long. Per germline, CDR1 MGHDK and CDR2 SYGVNS. The CDR3 region is CASRHSATDTQYF. In DNA, the CDR3 is TGTGCCAGCCGACACTCAGCCACAGATACGCAGTATTTT.

The sample holds a few counts of this clone. The chain carries TRBV5-6 and TRBJ1-5; 10 bases match TRBD1. CDR1 and CDR2 (germline): SGHDT, YYEEEE. The J segment lost 3 bases and the V segment lost 4 bases, leaving 4 bases of the junction unmatched. The CDR3 is 15 amino acids. The DNA of the CDR3 is TGTGCCAGCAGCCTGGGACAGGGGAACAATCAGCCCCAGCATTTT. Protein sequence: CASSLGQGNNQPQHF.

V is TRBV9 and J is TRBJ2-1; TRBD2 matches 10 bases. V was clipped by 0 bases and J by 4 bases; unmatched bases: 4. Per germline, CDR1 SGDLS and CDR2 YYNGEE. The CDR3 spans 16 residues. The CDR3 DNA reads as TGTGCCAGCAGCGTAGCCGGGACTAGCGCTTACAATGAGCAGTTCTTC. It is translated as CASSVAGTSAYNEQFF.

The chain's CDR3 is CASSFTEPSTDTQYF. CDR3 bases: TGCGCCAGCAGCTTTACAGAACCTAGCACAGATACGCAGTATTTT. The chain employs TRBV5-1 and TRBJ2-3; the D is unclear. Germline loops: CDR1 SGHRS, CDR2 YFSETQ. This CDR3 spans 15 amino acids. Trimming shortened V by 2 bases and J by 0 bases, and 10 bases separated the two germline ends. Combining the CDR3 with reference TRBV5-1 and TRBJ2-3 gives the whole variable domain KAGVTQTPRYLIKTRGQQVTLSCSPISGHRSVSWYQQTPGQGLQFLFEYFSETQRNKGNFPGRFSGRQFSNSRSEMNVSTLELGDSALYLCASSFTEPSTDTQYFGPGTRLTVL.

This clone has only a few counts. The chain joins TRBV29-1 to TRBJ2-3; 8 bases agree with TRBD2. Germline values: CDR1 SQVTM, CDR2 ANQGSEA. Trimming took 6 bases from V and 3 from J; bases not matched to a gene: 14. The CDR3 loop spans 16 amino acids. The CDR3: CSVPPTSGSLTDTQYF. In DNA, the CDR3 is TGCAGCGTCCCCCCCACCAGCGGGAGTTTAACAGATACGCAGTATTTT.

Concerning this clone: Other DNA sequences within the sample encode an identical CDR3. The rearrangement uses TRBV19 and TRBJ1-2, with D tentatively TRBD1 (5 bases). Germline V lookup: CDR1 LNHDA, CDR2 SQIVND (reference sequence). Trimming took off 6 bases at V and 4 bases at J, with 9 bases between the two ends. This CDR3 has 12 amino acids. This chain's CDR3 is CASSRDSYGYTF. The DNA for the CDR3 is TGTGCCAGTAGCAGGGATTCCTATGGCTACACCTTC.

This clone has only a few counts. The chain uses TRBV29-1 and TRBJ2-7, with TRBD2 matching over 7 bases. J was trimmed by 2 bases and V by 6 bases; bases with no gene match: 10. This CDR3 is built from 14 residues. The germline V gene has CDR1 SQVTM and CDR2 ANQGSEA. Here the CDR3 DNA reads TGCAGCGTCGGAGTCCTAGCGGATACCTACGAGCAGTACTTC. It specifies CSVGVLADTYEQYF.

The V and J genes are TRBV14 and TRBJ2-7, with 8 bases identical to TRBD1. V lost 0 bases to trimming and J lost 3 bases; unmatched junction nucleotides: 4. The CDR3 contains 15 residues. Germline CDR1 is SGHDN and CDR2 is FVKESK. CDR3 nucleotide sequence: TGTGCCAGCAGCCAAGAATCAGGGGGCAACTACGAGCAGTACTTC. Residues: CASSQESGGNYEQYF.

The chain uses TRBV7-2 and TRBJ1-6; D remains ambiguous. With 3 bases removed from V and 10 bases from J, the gap between germline ends came to 7 bases. Germline V CDR1 and CDR2: SGHTA, FQGNSA. The CDR3 totals 12 residues. The CDR3 nucleotides read TGTGCCAGCAGCTTCCACTGGTCACCCCTCCACTTT. Its translation: CASSFHWSPLHF.

The chain has TRBV29-1 and TRBJ2-7; D may be TRBD1 (6 bases). Trimming cost V 4 bases and J 3 bases, with 13 bases left between them. Germline CDR1 is SQVTM and CDR2 is ANQGSEA. This CDR3 spans 13 amino acids. CDR3 residues: CSVGGTLLYEQYF. The CDR3 DNA reads as TGCAGCGTTGGAGGGACATTACTCTACGAGCAGTACTTC.

The rearrangement joins TRBV6-5 to TRBJ1-5, with TRBD1 identical over 9 bases. CDR3 length: 14 residues. Unmatched junction bases numbered 7, after V lost 6 bases and J lost 7 bases. Germline CDR1 reads MNHEY; CDR2 reads SVGAGI. DNA for the CDR3: TGTGCCAGCAGCCCGGACAGGGGAGGACAGCCCCAGCATTTT. As protein: CASSPDRGGQPQHF.

The chain uses TRBV28 and TRBJ2-7, with D possibly TRBD1 on 6 matching bases. The germline V gene has CDR1 MDHEN and CDR2 SYDVKM. The CDR3 loop spans 15 amino acids. Trimming stripped 5 bases from V and 2 bases from J, with 16 bases between. This chain's CDR3 is CASSLIGTTAYEQYF. CDR3 DNA sequence: TGTGCCAGCAGTCTTATCGGGACAACGGCCTACGAGCAGTACTTC.

V is TRBV9 and J is TRBJ2-7, with D possibly being TRBD2 (5 bases). V was pared by 4 bases and J by 0 bases, with 11 bases between. This CDR3 contains 14 residues. CDR1 and CDR2 from the germline V gene are SGDLS and YYNGEE. As DNA, the CDR3 is TGTGCCAGCAGCCTCTCGGACTCCTCCTACGAGCAGTACTTC. Encoded protein: CASSLSDSSYEQYF.

The V gene is TRBV5-1, the J gene TRBJ2-7; possible D gene TRBD1, 6 bases. The CDR3 runs 14 residues. Per the germline V gene, CDR1 is SGHRS and CDR2 is YFSETQ. V was cut by 4 bases and J by 0 bases, with 11 bases left in between. CDR3 in amino acids: CASSGDTISYEQYF. DNA for the CDR3: TGCGCCAGCAGCGGGGACACGATCTCCTACGAGCAGTACTTC. The full variable domain, its missing parts supplied by reference TRBV5-1 and TRBJ2-7, is KAGVTQTPRYLIKTRGQQVTLSCSPISGHRSVSWYQQTPGQGLQFLFEYFSETQRNKGNFPGRFSGRQFSNSRSEMNVSTLELGDSALYLCASSGDTISYEQYFGPGTRLTVT.

There are a few counts of this clone. This sequence joins TRBV19 and TRBJ2-1; 10 bases align to TRBD2. V shed 3 bases and J 9 bases; nucleotides not matched to a gene: 11. CDR3 size: 16 residues. Germline V gives CDR1 LNHDA, CDR2 SQIVND (reference sequence). The CDR3 spells CASSIFPAGGPGEQFF. Here the CDR3 DNA reads TGTGCCAGTAGTATTTTCCCAGCGGGAGGGCCGGGTGAGCAGTTCTTC.

As for this clone: This sample includes further DNA sequences coding for the same CDR3. V gene TRBV7-9 combines with J gene TRBJ2-7, with TRBD2 identical over 7 bases. This CDR3 contains 14 residues. The junction had 4 bases not matched to a gene; V was cut back by 4 bases and J by 1 base. Germline loops: CDR1 SEHNR, CDR2 FQNEAQ (reference sequence). The CDR3 nucleotides are TGTGCCAGCAGCTCTAGCGGAGCTTCCTACGAGCAGTACTTC. Translated, it gives CASSSSGASYEQYF.

This clone was counted between two and nine times. This sequence joins TRBV25-1 and TRBJ2-1; TRBD1 is a possible D gene (5 bases). The V gene lost 5 bases and the J gene lost 1 base, with 15 bases spanning the gap. The CDR3 covers 16 residues. Germline values: CDR1 MGHDK, CDR2 SYGVNS. DNA for the CDR3: TGTGCCAGCAGTCCCCTCTCAGGGCAATCCTACAATGAGCAGTTCTTC. Protein sequence: CASSPLSGQSYNEQFF.